Below are 30 T cell receptor beta chains sequenced from a single sample in a study of neurological immune-mediated disorders. TCRdb re-called the 5' RACE reads with MiXCR, one entry per CDR3 protein. The table includes about 62,000 distinct CDR3 sequences, roughly 3.5% detected once. Sequenced material: PBMCs. The receptors were gathered from a woman aged 45-60 years with multiple sclerosis.

In its sample, this clonotype was seen many times. V is TRBV11-3 and J is TRBJ2-3; a weak D match, TRBD2 (6 bases). This CDR3 region has 15 residues. Per the germline V gene, CDR1 is SGHNT and CDR2 is YENEEA. V gave up 2 bases and J gave up 3 bases, with 12 bases separating them. CDR3 DNA sequence: TGTGCCAGCAGCTTATTGACCGGGAGAACAGATACGCAGTATTTT. This encodes CASSLLTGRTDTQYF.

This clonotype was picked up many times. The rearrangement links TRBV5-6 to TRBJ2-3; a weak D match, TRBD1 (6 bases). Trimming cost V 4 bases and J 0 bases, with 18 bases left between them. The length of the CDR3 is 17 residues. CDR1 and CDR2 from the germline V gene are SGHDT and YYEEEE. The CDR3 DNA sequence: TGTGCCAGCAGCAAACTACCACAGGGAGCCAGCACAGATACGCAGTATTTT. Translating it yields CASSKLPQGASTDTQYF.

This clonotype was counted many times. The chain is built from TRBV18 and TRBJ2-1; 9 bases match TRBD2. The CDR3 sequence is 13 residues long. The V gene's germline CDR1 is KGHSH and CDR2 LQKENI. V lost 6 bases and J lost 8; bases outside the gene matches: 5. The CDR3 DNA reads as TGTGCCAGCTCGGCTAGCGGGATCGATGAGCAGTTCTTC. It is translated as CASSASGIDEQFF.

This clonotype was picked up many times. This chain joins TRBV6-2 or TRBV6-3 and TRBJ2-7; tentatively, D is TRBD2 (6 bases). The CDR3 length is 15 residues. The ends were cut back, 6 bases at V and 5 bases at J, with 20 bases in the middle. Germline values: CDR1 MNHEY, CDR2 SVGEGT. CDR3 amino acids: CASSPWNGGENEQYF. CDR3 DNA: TGTGCCAGCAGCCCTTGGAACGGAGGGGAAAACGAGCAGTACTTC.

This clonotype was counted ten times or more. The chain couples TRBV20-1 to TRBJ1-1; D is unresolved. This CDR3 is 13 amino acids long. Germline V gene data show CDR1 as DFQATT and CDR2 as SNEGSKA (reference sequence). The V and J ends lost 4 bases and 0 bases respectively, with 9 bases between them. Here the CDR3 reads CSATGGMNTEAFF. For the CDR3, the DNA is TGCAGTGCTACCGGAGGAATGAACACTGAAGCTTTCTTT.

This clonotype was seen ten or more times. One end of the junction varies from germline; a read error may be responsible. This rearrangement joins TRBV5-1 to TRBJ1-6; D unresolved. The CDR3 has 16 amino acids. Germline lookup yields CDR1 SGHRS and CDR2 YFSETQ. The CDR3 sequence is CASSLSSPTDYSPLNF. The CDR3 DNA follows: TGCGCCAGCAGCCTATCCTCCCCGACCGATTATTCACCCCTCAACTTT.

In its sample, this clonotype was seen many times. The gene calls are TRBV20-1 and TRBJ1-5; a possible D gene is TRBD1 (5 bases). Germline V gene data show CDR1 as DFQATT and CDR2 as SNEGSKA (reference sequence). Between the trimmed V and J ends, which lost 0 bases and 6 bases, there was a span of 12 bases. CDR3 size: 14 residues. DNA of the CDR3: TGCAGTGCTAGAGATGCGGCAGGGAGTCAGCCCCAGCATTTT. It specifies CSARDAAGSQPQHF.

This clonotype was counted at least ten times. This chain joins TRBV20-1 and TRBJ2-3, with D possibly matching TRBD1 (5 bases). V lost 5 bases and J lost 6, with 6 bases in between. CDR1 is DFQATT, CDR2 SNEGSKA, per germline (reference sequence). CDR3 length: 10 residues. The CDR3 sequence is CSAGADTQYF. DNA of the CDR3: TGCAGTGCTGGGGCGGATACGCAGTATTTT.

This clonotype was counted many times. The chain combines TRBV29-1 with TRBJ2-1, with 9 bases aligning to TRBD2. From germline, CDR1 is SQVTM and CDR2 ANQGSEA. V gave up 7 bases and J gave up 3 bases; unmatched junction bases: 4. The CDR3 length is 13 residues. CDR3 in amino acids: CSATSGFYNEQFF. The CDR3 DNA reads TGCAGCGCAACTAGCGGGTTCTACAATGAGCAGTTCTTC.

At least ten counts were recorded for this clonotype. The gene calls are TRBV5-1 and TRBJ2-7; 10 nucleotides agree with TRBD2. This CDR3 comprises 14 residues. J was trimmed by 7 bases and V by 2 bases; bases with no gene match: 6. Germline CDR1 is SGHRS and CDR2 is YFSETQ. The CDR3 sequence is CASSFPSGRGEQYF. DNA of the CDR3: TGCGCCAGCAGCTTTCCTAGCGGGAGAGGGGAGCAGTACTTC.

This clonotype was seen many times. The chain recombines TRBV14 with TRBJ2-1, with TRBD2 matching over 11 bases. Germline CDR1 is SGHDN and CDR2 is FVKESK. After removal of 1 base from V and 4 bases from J, the junction contained 6 bases not matched to a gene. The CDR3 extends over 17 amino acids. CDR3: CASSQARTSGLYNEQFF. DNA of the CDR3: TGTGCCAGCAGCCAAGCGAGGACTAGCGGGCTTTACAATGAGCAGTTCTTC. The complete variable domain, with remaining parts taken from reference TRBV14 and TRBJ2-1, reads EAGVTQFPSHSVIEKGQTVTLRCDPISGHDNLYWYRRVMGKEIKFLLHFVKESKQDESGMPNNRFLAERTGGTYSTLKVQPAELEDSGVYFCASSQARTSGLYNEQFFGPGTRLTVL.

This clonotype was counted at least ten times. The rearrangement uses TRBV5-1 and TRBJ2-5, with 10 bases aligning to TRBD2. CDR1 is SGHRS and CDR2 is YFSETQ in the germline V gene. J gave up 2 bases and V 4 bases, and 8 bases lay outside the gene matches. The CDR3 has 16 residues. CDR3 residues: CASSPSGRAPQETQYF. DNA for the CDR3: TGCGCCAGCAGCCCCAGCGGGAGGGCTCCTCAAGAGACCCAGTACTTC.

This clonotype was observed many times. The chain uses TRBV20-1 and TRBJ2-1, with D possibly being TRBD1 (5 bases). Germline V gene lookup returns CDR1 DFQATT and CDR2 SNEGSKA (reference sequence). This CDR3 has 12 amino acids. V was trimmed by 0 bases and J by 10 bases, leaving 10 bases between them. The CDR3 sequence is CSARDRGSEQFF. Here the CDR3 DNA reads TGCAGTGCTAGAGATAGGGGCTCAGAGCAGTTCTTC.

This clonotype was counted at least ten times. This chain connects TRBV12-3 or TRBV12-4 to TRBJ2-5, with 8 bases matching TRBD1. The CDR3 totals 13 residues. V was pared by 5 bases and J by 5 bases, with 4 bases of the junction left unmatched. The DNA of the CDR3 is TGTGCCAGCAGTATTGGACAGGGTGAGACCCAGTACTTC. It encodes CASSIGQGETQYF.

This clonotype was detected ten times or more. V and J are TRBV7-3 and TRBJ2-3; maybe TRBD2 (6 bases). V lost 2 bases and J 0 bases, leaving 15 bases between the germline ends. This CDR3 has 17 amino acids. CDR1 is SGHTA and CDR2 is FQGTGA in the germline V gene. CDR3 protein: CASSLGAAGGSTDTQYF. DNA of the CDR3: TGTGCCAGCAGCTTAGGGGCAGCGGGCGGTAGCACAGATACGCAGTATTTT.

This clonotype has ten or more counts. The chain carries TRBV5-5 and TRBJ2-5; D not resolved. Germline V gives CDR1 SGHKS, CDR2 YYEKEE (reference sequence). This CDR3 contains 14 residues. Trimming took off 3 bases at V and 1 base at J, with 10 bases between the two ends. This CDR3 reads CASSYASSQETQYF. As DNA, the CDR3 is TGTGCCAGCAGCTATGCTTCCTCCCAAGAGACCCAGTACTTC.

At least ten counts were recorded for this clonotype. The chain employs TRBV18 and TRBJ2-2, with D unclear. V dropped 5 bases and J dropped 5 bases, with 6 bases sitting between them. This CDR3 region has 12 residues. The germline V gene has CDR1 KGHSH and CDR2 LQKENI. The CDR3 coding sequence is TGTGCCAGCTCAAAAGGAACCGGGGAGCTGTTTTTT. Translation: CASSKGTGELFF.

This clonotype was recorded at least ten times. The chain combines TRBV7-2 with TRBJ1-6, with 8 bases matching TRBD1. CDR3 length equals 14 residues. Germline values: CDR1 SGHTA, CDR2 FQGNSA. The ends lost 5 bases at V and 7 bases at J; junction bases unmatched: 4. This CDR3 is CASSRDRSNSPLHF. The CDR3 DNA reads as TGTGCCAGCAGCCGGGACAGGTCAAATTCACCCCTCCACTTT.

The sample holds many counts of this clonotype. V is TRBV20-1 and J is TRBJ1-4, with D hard to call. Germline loops: CDR1 DFQATT, CDR2 SNEGSKA (reference sequence). The CDR3 runs 11 residues. V lost 6 bases, J lost 13 bases, and 15 bases lay in between. CDR3 nucleotides: TGCAGTGCCCGAAAAGAGGAGGGACTGTTTTTT. Amino acid sequence: CSARKEEGLFF.

This clonotype was seen repeatedly, ten times or more. The rearrangement joins TRBV20-1 to TRBJ1-2; unclear D gene. The CDR3 has 15 residues. V lost 1 base to trimming and J lost 0 bases, with 12 bases between them. Germline CDR1 and CDR2: DFQATT and SNEGSKA (reference sequence). The CDR3 loop reads CSARGGGVTNYGYTF. The CDR3 DNA reads as TGCAGTGCTAGAGGGGGAGGCGTCACTAACTATGGCTACACCTTC.

This clonotype has a handful of counts. J is TRBJ2-2 and V is TRBV3-1; 9 bases agree with TRBD2. The V gene end was trimmed by 4 bases and the J gene end by 3 bases; junction bases not matched to a gene: 6. The CDR3 extends over 16 amino acids. Germline-derived CDR1 and CDR2 are LGHDT and YNNKEL (reference sequence). CDR3 nucleotides: TGTGCCAGCAGCCGTAGCGGGAGAAGTTACACCGGGGAGCTGTTTTTT. Protein product: CASSRSGRSYTGELFF.

This clonotype was counted ten times or more. V gene TRBV25-1 combines with J gene TRBJ2-7; 8 bases are shared with TRBD1. CDR1 is MGHDK and CDR2 is SYGVNS in the germline V gene. Trimming cost V 4 bases and J 3 bases; bases outside gene matches: 8. The CDR3 is 15 amino acids. The CDR3 DNA reads as TGTGCCAGCAGTGGCGACAGGGGCGGTAGCTACGAGCAGTACTTC. Its translation: CASSGDRGGSYEQYF.

In this sample, this clonotype turned up a few times. The chain combines TRBV5-5 with TRBJ2-7; D is perhaps TRBD1 (5 bases). The CDR3 sequence is 15 residues long. The ends were cut back, 0 bases at V and 5 bases at J, with 15 bases in the middle. The germline CDR1 and CDR2 sequences are SGHKS and YYEKEE (reference sequence). This CDR3 is CASSLGQGLVDEQYF. The CDR3 DNA reads as TGTGCCAGCAGCTTGGGGCAGGGTTTGGTGGACGAGCAGTACTTC.

This clonotype was seen a few times. The chain is built from TRBV7-3 and TRBJ2-2; either TRBD1 or TRBD2 may fit D (6 bases each). Trimming took off 5 bases at V and 4 bases at J, with 17 bases between the two ends. The germline V gene encodes CDR1 SGHTA and CDR2 FQGTGA. The CDR3 consists of 16 residues. In DNA form, the CDR3 reads TGTGCCAGCAGCCCCTCCGGGGGCGTAAGCACCGGGGAGCTGTTTTTT. Its protein product is CASSPSGGVSTGELFF.

This clonotype was picked up many times. The chain combines TRBV29-1 with TRBJ1-1, with 7 bases matching TRBD1. Germline loops: CDR1 SQVTM, CDR2 ANQGSEA. Germline trimming cut 3 bases from V and 0 bases from J; bases unmatched to any gene: 1. The CDR3 sequence is 13 residues long. The CDR3 region has the DNA TGCAGCGTTGAGACAGGGTTGAACACTGAAGCTTTCTTT. This codes for CSVETGLNTEAFF.

At least ten counts were recorded for this clonotype. The genes are TRBV24-1 and TRBJ2-6, with 12 bases lining up with TRBD1. The CDR3 has 19 residues. Germline V gives CDR1 KGHDR, CDR2 SFDVKD. With V trimmed by 6 bases and J by 1 base, 9 bases remained unmatched. This CDR3 is CATSPRDRGLPSGANVLTF. The DNA of the CDR3 is TGTGCCACCAGTCCCAGGGACAGGGGGCTTCCGTCTGGGGCCAACGTCCTGACTTTC.

This clonotype was seen repeatedly, ten times or more. The rearrangement uses TRBV27 and TRBJ2-7; D unresolved. The germline V gene has CDR1 MNHEY and CDR2 SMNVEV (reference sequence). This CDR3 is 13 amino acids long. The V end lost 5 bases, the J end lost 3 bases, and 11 bases lay between the germline ends. The CDR3 region has the DNA TGTGCCAGCAGTCCCGGACCCTTCTACGAGCAGTACTTC. Protein: CASSPGPFYEQYF.

This clonotype appeared many times. The chain joins TRBV5-6 to TRBJ2-5, with 9 bases that match TRBD1. V lost 3 bases and J lost 4; bases outside the gene matches: 4. The CDR3 consists of 14 residues. Germline CDR1 is SGHDT and CDR2 is YYEEEE. The DNA for the CDR3 is TGTGCCAGCAGCTGGGACAGGGTAGGAGAGACCCAGTACTTC. As protein: CASSWDRVGETQYF.

This clonotype was recorded many times. The rearrangement uses TRBV15 and TRBJ2-3; no clear D. V gave up 0 bases and J gave up 4 bases, with 8 bases separating them. Germline CDR1 and CDR2: LNHNV and YYDKDF (reference sequence). This CDR3 region has 14 residues. The CDR3 bases are TGTGCCACCAGCAGAGATCTATCGGCAGATACGCAGTATTTT. Its translation: CATSRDLSADTQYF.

The chain carries TRBV20-1 and TRBJ2-3, with 10 bases fitting TRBD2. In germline, CDR1 is DFQATT, CDR2 SNEGSKA (reference sequence). V lost 5 bases to trimming and J lost 8 bases; unmatched junction nucleotides: 10. The CDR3 spans 14 residues. The CDR3 region has the DNA TGCAGTGCTCCCTCGCTAGCGGGAGAGGGTACGCAGTATTTT. Translating it yields CSAPSLAGEGTQYF.